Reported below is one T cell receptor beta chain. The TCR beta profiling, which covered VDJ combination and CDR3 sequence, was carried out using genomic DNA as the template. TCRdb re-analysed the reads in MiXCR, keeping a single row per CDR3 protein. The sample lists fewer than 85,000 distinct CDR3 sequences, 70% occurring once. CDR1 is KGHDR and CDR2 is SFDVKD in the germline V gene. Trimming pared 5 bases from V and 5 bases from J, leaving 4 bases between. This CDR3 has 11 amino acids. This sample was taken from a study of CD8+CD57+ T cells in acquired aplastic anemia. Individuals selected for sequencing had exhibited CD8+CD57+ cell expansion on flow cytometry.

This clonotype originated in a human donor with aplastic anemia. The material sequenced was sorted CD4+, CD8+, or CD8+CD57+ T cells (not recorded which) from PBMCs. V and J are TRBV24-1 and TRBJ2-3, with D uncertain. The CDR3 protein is CATSALDTQYF. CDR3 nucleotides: TGTGCCACCAGTGCTCTAGATACGCAGTATTTT.